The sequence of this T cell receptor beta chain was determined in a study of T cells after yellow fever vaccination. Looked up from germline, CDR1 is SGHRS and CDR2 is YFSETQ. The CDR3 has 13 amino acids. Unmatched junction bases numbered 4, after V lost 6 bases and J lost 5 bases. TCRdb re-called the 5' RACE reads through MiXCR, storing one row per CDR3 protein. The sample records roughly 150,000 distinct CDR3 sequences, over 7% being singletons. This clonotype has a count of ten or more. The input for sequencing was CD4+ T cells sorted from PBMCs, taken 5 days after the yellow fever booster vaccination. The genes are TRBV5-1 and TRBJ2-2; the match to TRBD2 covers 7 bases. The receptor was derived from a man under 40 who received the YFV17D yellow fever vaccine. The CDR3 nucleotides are TGCGCCAGCAACCCGGGAGGTACCGGGGAGCTGTTTTTT. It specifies CASNPGGTGELFF.